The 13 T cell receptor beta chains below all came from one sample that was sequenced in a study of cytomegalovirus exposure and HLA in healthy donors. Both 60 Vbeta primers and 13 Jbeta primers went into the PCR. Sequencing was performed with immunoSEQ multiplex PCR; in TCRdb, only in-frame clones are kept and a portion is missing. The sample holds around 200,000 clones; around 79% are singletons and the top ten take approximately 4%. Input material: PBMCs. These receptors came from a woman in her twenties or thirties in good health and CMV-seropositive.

CDR3 DNA sequence: TGTGCCAGCAGGGGACAGGGGGACCCTAAAGGCTACACCTTC. It translates to CASRGQGDPKGYTF. This rearrangement joins TRBV18 to TRBJ1-2; 11 bases agree with TRBD1. Germline CDR1 KGHSH, CDR2 LQKENI. CDR3 length equals 14 residues. V trimming: 8 bases; J trimming: 8 bases; junction bases outside the gene matches: 10.

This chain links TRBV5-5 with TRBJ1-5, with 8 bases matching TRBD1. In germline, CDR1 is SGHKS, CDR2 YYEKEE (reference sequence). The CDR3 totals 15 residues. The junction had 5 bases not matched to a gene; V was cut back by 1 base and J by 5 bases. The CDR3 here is CASSLLAGGDQPQHF. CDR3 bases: TGTGCCAGCAGCTTGCTAGCAGGGGGCGATCAGCCCCAGCATTTT.

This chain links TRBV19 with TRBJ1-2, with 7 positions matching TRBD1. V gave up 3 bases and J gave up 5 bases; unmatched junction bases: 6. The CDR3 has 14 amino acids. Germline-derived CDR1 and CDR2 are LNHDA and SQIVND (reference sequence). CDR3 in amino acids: CASSMMRTGYGYTF. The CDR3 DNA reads TGTGCCAGTAGTATGATGAGGACAGGATATGGCTACACCTTC. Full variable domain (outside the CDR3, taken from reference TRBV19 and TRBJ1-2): DGGITQSPKYLFRKEGQNVTLSCEQNLNHDAMYWYRQDPGQGLRLIYYSQIVNDFQKGDIAEGYSVSREKKESFPLTVTSAQKNPTAFYLCASSMMRTGYGYTFGSGTRLTVV.

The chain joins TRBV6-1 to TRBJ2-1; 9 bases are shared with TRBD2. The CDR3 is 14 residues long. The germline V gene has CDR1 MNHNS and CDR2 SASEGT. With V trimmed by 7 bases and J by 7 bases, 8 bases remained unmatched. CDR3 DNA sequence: TGTGCCAGCATGGCGGGAGGGCCTCGAAATGAGCAGTTCTTC. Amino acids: CASMAGGPRNEQFF.

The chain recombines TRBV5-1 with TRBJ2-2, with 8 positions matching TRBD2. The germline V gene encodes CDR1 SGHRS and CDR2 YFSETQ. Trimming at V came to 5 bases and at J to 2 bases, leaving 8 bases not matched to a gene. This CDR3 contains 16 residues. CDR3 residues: CASRTAGTRNTGELFF. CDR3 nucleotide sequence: TGCGCCAGCAGGACCGCAGGGACTAGAAACACCGGGGAGCTGTTTTTT.

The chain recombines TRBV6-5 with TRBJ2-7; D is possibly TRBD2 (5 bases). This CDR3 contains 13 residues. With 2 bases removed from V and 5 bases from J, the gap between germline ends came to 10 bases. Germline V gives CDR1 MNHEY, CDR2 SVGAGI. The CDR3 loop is CASSYRGSNEQYF. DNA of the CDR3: TGTGCCAGCAGTTACCGAGGGAGTAACGAGCAGTACTTC.

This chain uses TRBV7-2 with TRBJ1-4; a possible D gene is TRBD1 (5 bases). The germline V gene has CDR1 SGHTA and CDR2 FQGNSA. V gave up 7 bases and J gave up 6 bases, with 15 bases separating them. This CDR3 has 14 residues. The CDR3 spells CASTPGGADEKLFF. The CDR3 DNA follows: TGTGCCAGCACCCCGGGAGGGGCGGATGAAAAACTGTTTTTT. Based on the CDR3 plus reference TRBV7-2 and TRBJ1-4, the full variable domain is GAGVSQSPSNKVTEKGKDVELRCDPISGHTALYWYRQSLGQGLEFLIYFQGNSAPDKSGLPSDRFSAERTGGSVSTLTIQRTQQEDSAVYLCASTPGGADEKLFFGSGTQLSVL.

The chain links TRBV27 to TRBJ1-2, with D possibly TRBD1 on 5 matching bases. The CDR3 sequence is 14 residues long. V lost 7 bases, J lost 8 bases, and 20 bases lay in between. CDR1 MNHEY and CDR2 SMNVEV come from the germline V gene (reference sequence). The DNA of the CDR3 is TGTGCCAGCATGGGACTACGGGCCCTTGGAGGCTACACCTTC. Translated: CASMGLRALGGYTF.

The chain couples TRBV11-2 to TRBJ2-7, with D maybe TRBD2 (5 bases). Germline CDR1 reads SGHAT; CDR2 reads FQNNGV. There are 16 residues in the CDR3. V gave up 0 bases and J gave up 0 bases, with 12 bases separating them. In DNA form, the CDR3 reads TGTGCCAGCAGCTTAGATAGCGCCGGCAGCTCCTACGAGCAGTACTTC. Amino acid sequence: CASSLDSAGSSYEQYF. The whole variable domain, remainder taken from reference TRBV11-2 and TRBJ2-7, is EAGVAQSPRYKIIEKRQSVAFWCNPISGHATLYWYQQILGQGPKLLIQFQNNGVVDDSQLPKDRFSAERLKGVDSTLKIQPAKLEDSAVYLCASSLDSAGSSYEQYFGPGTRLTVT.

This CDR3 is CATSSGDNRQPQHF. The CDR3 DNA follows: TGTGCCACCAGCAGCGGGGACAATCGTCAGCCCCAGCATTTT. The gene calls are TRBV15 and TRBJ1-5, with D possibly being TRBD1 (6 bases). The CDR3 spans 14 residues. V was cut by 3 bases and J by 6 bases, with 12 bases left in between. CDR1 is LNHNV and CDR2 is YYDKDF in the germline V gene (reference sequence).

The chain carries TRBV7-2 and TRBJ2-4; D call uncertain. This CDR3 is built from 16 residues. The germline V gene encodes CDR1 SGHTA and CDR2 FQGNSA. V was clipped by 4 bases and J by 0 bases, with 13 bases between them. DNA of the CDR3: TGTGCCAGCAGCTCCAACCTTCAGGTAGCCAAAAACATTCAGTACTTC. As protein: CASSSNLQVAKNIQYF.

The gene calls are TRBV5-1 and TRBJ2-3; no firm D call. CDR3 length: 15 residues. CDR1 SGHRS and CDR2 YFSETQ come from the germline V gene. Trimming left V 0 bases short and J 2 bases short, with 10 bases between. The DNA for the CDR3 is TGCGCCAGCAGCTTGGTTGCAGGCGTCACAGATACGCAGTATTTT. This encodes CASSLVAGVTDTQYF.

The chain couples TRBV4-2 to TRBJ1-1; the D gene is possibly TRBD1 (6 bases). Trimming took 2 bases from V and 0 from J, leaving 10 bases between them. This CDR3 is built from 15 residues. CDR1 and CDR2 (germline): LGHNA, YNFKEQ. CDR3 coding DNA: TGTGCCAGCAGCCAAATTACAGGGATGAACACTGAAGCTTTCTTT. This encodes CASSQITGMNTEAFF.